This T cell receptor (beta chain) was identified during a study of siplizumab effects on memory and regulatory T cells (dated by TCRdb to between 2018 and 2020). For the wider study: The study examined how the anti-CD2 antibody siplizumab affects alloreactive T-cell subsets in allogeneic mixed lymphocyte reactions built from human PBMCs. Paper-wide results and their limitations: Because sequences at frequencies below about 10^-5 were poorly captured, only a minor fraction of alloreactive clones could be mapped back to unstimulated subsets. In reactions with siplizumab, an average of 68.8% of mappable alloreactive CD4+ clones were Treg-derived, compared with 26.9% in control reactions. Roughly 80-97% of proliferating CD4+ or CD8+ clones could not be assigned a naive or memory phenotype. Unstimulated naive T cells appeared more diverse than memory T cells, and naive cells seemed to contribute substantially to the alloresponse. Siplizumab significantly reduced the cumulative frequency of alloreactive sequences traceable to unstimulated CD4+ memory T cells. Whether proliferating Tregs from siplizumab cultures actually had suppressive function was not functionally confirmed.

The CDR1 and CDR2 encoded by the germline V gene are SGHTA and FQGNSA. Deletion took 1 base off V and 10 bases off J, with a span of 7 bases between the germline ends. From the cysteine through the phenylalanine, the CDR3 covers 11 amino acids. Only the CDR3 DNA is retained, 33 bases long and in frame from the first base. Comment on this clone: No antigen is known for it. Base qualities were left out, and no much larger clone turns up one base away.

Library preparation used the immunoSEQ multiplex PCR assay. The deep sequencing platform assayed about 10^5 TCR templates per sample. Genomic DNA extracted from sorted T cells was used for TCRbeta CDR3 sequencing. As for how the authors treated the data: The R programming language was used for clonal analysis of the TCRbeta CDR3 data. Unstimulated samples were compared with post-reaction CFSE-low samples to define alloreactive CD4+ and CD8+ clones. Regulatory or non-regulatory origin of alloreactive CD4+ clones was assigned by matching sequences to the sorted unstimulated Treg and non-Treg repertoires. This is the immuneACCESS table as TCRdb keeps it, with only in-frame sequences that have V and J called. A part of the clones is gone; compared with another copy, unresolved V genes explain less than half, and the rest is unexplained. That table gives V, J and clone size, and the DNA gave D and trimming. This sample gives around 100,000 clones in total; roughly 94% of them show up just once. Jointly, the top ten make up approximately 0.66% of the sample.

Sorted unstimulated T cells and proliferating T cells recovered from mixed lymphocyte reactions were subjected to TCRbeta CDR3 sequencing. Fresh whole blood from about 11 HLA-typed healthy donors was used as the source from which PBMCs were isolated. To map where alloreactive clones came from, CD4+ regulatory T cells in the unstimulated state were FACS-sorted. Sequencing was done on a sample of Tregs sorted from blood. The clonotype was recovered from a human donor in good health. The chain uses TRBV7-2 and TRBJ1-1, and perhaps TRBD1 as D gene, on 5 matching bases. The CDR3 amino acid sequence is: CASSLDRTAFF. The bases are TGTGCCAGCAGCTTAGACAGGACAGCTTTCTTT.